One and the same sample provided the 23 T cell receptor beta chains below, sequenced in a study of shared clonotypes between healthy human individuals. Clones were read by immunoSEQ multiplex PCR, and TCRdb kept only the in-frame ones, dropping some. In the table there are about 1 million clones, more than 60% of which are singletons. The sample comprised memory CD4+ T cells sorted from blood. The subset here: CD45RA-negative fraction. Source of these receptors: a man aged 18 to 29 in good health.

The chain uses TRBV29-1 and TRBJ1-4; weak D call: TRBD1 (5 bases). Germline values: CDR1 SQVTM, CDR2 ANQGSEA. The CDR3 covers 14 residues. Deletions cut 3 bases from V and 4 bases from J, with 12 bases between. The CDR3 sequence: CSVDSGTDNEKLFF. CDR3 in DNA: TGCAGCGTTGATAGCGGGACGGATAATGAAAAACTGTTTTTT.

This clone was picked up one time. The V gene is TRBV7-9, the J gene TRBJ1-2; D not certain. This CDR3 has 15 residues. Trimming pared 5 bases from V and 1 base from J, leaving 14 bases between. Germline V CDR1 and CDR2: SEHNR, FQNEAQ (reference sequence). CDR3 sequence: CASSIGSPFNYGYTF. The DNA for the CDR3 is TGTGCCAGCAGCATAGGGAGCCCGTTTAACTATGGCTACACCTTC.

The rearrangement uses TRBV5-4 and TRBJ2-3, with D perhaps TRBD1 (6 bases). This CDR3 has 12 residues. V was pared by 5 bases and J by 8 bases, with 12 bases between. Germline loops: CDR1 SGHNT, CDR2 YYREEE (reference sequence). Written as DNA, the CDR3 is TGTGCCAGCAGTTCCGACAGGAGTACGCAGTATTTT. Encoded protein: CASSSDRSTQYF.

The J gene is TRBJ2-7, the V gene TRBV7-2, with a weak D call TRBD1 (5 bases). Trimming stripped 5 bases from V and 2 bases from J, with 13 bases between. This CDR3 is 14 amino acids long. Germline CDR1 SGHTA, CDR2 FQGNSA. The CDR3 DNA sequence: TGTGCCAGCAGCCAGGGTCGACAGACCTACGAGCAGTACTTC. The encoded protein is CASSQGRQTYEQYF.

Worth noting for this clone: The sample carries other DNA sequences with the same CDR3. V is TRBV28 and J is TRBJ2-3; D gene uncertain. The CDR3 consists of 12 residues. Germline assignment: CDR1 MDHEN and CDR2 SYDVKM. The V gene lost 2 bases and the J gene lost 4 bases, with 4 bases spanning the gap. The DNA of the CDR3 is TGTGCCAGCAGTTTAAGTCCAGATACGCAGTATTTT. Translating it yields CASSLSPDTQYF.

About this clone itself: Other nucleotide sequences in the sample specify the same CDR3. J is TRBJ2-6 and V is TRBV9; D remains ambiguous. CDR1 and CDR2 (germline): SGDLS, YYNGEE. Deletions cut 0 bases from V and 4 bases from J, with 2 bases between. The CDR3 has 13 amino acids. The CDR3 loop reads CASSVGGANVLTF. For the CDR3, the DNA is TGTGCCAGCAGCGTAGGCGGGGCCAACGTCCTGACTTTC.

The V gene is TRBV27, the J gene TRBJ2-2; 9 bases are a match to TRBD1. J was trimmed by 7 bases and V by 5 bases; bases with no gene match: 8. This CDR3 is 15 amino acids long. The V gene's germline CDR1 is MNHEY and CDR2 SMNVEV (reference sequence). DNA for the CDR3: TGTGCCAGCAGTGCTGGGACAGGGCTTAGCGGGGAGCTGTTTTTT. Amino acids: CASSAGTGLSGELFF.

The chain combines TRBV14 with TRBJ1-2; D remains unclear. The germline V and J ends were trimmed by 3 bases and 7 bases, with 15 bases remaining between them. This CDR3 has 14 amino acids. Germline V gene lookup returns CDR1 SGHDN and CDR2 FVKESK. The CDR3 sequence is CASSHLISGLGYTF. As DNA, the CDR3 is TGTGCCAGCAGCCATCTAATTTCGGGTCTTGGCTACACCTTC.

CDR3 coding DNA: TGTGCCAGCAGTGGATCCGGGAGAGACACCGGGGAGCTGTTTTTT. Protein: CASSGSGRDTGELFF. V is TRBV25-1 and J is TRBJ2-2; the D gene is possibly TRBD2 (6 bases). Germline V CDR1 and CDR2: MGHDK, SYGVNS. The CDR3 length is 15 residues. V lost 4 bases, J lost 3 bases, and 12 bases lay in between.

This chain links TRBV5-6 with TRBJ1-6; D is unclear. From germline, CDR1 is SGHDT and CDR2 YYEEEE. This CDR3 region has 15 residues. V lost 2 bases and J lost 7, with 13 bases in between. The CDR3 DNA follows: TGTGCCAGCAGCTTAGTAGCGGTTCAGAATTCACCCCTCCACTTT. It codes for CASSLVAVQNSPLHF. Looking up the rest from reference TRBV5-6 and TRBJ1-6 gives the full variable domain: DAGVTQSPTHLIKTRGQQVTLRCSPKSGHDTVSWYQQALGQGPQFIFQYYEEEERQRGNFPDRFSGHQFPNYSSELNVNALLLGDSALYLCASSLVAVQNSPLHFGNGTRLTVT.

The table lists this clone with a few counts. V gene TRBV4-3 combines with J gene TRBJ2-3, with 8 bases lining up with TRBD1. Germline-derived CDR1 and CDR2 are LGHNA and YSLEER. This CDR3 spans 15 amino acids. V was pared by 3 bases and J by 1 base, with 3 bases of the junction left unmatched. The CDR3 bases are TGCGCCAGCAGCCATTCGACAGGGGGCACAGATACGCAGTATTTT. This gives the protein CASSHSTGGTDTQYF.

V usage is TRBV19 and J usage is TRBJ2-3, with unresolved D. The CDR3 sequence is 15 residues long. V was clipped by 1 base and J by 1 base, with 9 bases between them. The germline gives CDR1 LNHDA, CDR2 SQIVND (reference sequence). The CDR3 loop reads CASSIGIAGTDTQYF. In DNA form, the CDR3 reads TGTGCCAGTAGTATAGGGATAGCAGGCACAGATACGCAGTATTTT. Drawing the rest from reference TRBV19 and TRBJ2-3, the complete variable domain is DGGITQSPKYLFRKEGQNVTLSCEQNLNHDAMYWYRQDPGQGLRLIYYSQIVNDFQKGDIAEGYSVSREKKESFPLTVTSAQKNPTAFYLCASSIGIAGTDTQYFGPGTRLTVL.

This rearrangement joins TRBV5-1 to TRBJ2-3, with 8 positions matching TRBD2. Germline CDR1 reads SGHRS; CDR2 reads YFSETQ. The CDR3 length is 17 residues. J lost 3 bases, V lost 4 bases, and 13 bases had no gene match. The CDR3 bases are TGCGCCAGCAGCCCTATGGCCGGGGGGGCCTTAACAGATACGCAGTATTTT. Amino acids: CASSPMAGGALTDTQYF. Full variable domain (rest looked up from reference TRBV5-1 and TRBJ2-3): KAGVTQTPRYLIKTRGQQVTLSCSPISGHRSVSWYQQTPGQGLQFLFEYFSETQRNKGNFPGRFSGRQFSNSRSEMNVSTLELGDSALYLCASSPMAGGALTDTQYFGPGTRLTVL.

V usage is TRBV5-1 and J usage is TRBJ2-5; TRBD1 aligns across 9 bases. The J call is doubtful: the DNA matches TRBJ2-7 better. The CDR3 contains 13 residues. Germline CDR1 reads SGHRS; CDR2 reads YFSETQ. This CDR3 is CASRTGTGPEQYF. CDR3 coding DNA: TGCGCCAGCAGGACCGGGACAGGGCCCGAGCAGTACTTC.

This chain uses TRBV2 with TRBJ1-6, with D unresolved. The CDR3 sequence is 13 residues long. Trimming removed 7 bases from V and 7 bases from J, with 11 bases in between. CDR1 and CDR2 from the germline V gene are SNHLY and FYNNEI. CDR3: CASKGTGNSPLHF. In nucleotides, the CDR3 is TGTGCCAGCAAAGGTACGGGAAATTCACCCCTCCACTTT.

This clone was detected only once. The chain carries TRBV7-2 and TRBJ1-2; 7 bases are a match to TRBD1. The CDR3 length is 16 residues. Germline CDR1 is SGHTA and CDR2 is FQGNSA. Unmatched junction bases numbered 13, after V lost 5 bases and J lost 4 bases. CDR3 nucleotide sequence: TGTGCCAGCAGCCGGCGGGGAGGGGGCGGTCCCTATGGCTACACCTTC. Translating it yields CASSRRGGGGPYGYTF.

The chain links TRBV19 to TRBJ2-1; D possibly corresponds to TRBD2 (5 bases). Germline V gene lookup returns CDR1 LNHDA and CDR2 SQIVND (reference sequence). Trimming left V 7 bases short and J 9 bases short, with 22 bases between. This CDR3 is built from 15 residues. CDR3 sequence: CASTPRWTGLSEQFF. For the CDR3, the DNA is TGTGCCAGTACCCCTCGTTGGACTGGGCTTAGTGAGCAGTTCTTC.

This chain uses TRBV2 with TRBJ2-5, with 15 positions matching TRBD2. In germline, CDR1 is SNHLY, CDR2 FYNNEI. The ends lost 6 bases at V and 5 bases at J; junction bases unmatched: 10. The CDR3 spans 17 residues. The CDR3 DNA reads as TGTGCCAGCAGGCGAAAGTCGGGACTAGCGGGAGGTGAGACCCAGTACTTC. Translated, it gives CASRRKSGLAGGETQYF.

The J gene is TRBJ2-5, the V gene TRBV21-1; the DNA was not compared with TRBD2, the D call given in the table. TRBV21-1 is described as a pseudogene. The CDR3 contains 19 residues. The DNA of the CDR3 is TGTGCCAGCAGCAAATCAGGGGCGGGACTAGCGGGAATCTGGGAGACCCAGTACTTC. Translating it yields CASSKSGAGLAGIWETQYF.

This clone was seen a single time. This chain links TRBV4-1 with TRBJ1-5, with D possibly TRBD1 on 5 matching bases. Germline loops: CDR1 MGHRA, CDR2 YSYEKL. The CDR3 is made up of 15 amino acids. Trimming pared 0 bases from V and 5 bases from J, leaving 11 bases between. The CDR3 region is CASSQEQVIDQPQHF. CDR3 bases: TGCGCCAGCAGCCAAGAACAGGTAATCGATCAGCCCCAGCATTTT.

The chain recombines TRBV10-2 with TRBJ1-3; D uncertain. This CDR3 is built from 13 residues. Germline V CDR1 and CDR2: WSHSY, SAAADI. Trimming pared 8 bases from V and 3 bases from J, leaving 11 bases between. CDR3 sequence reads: CASGKPDGNTIYF. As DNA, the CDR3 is TGCGCCAGCGGGAAGCCAGATGGAAACACCATATATTTT.

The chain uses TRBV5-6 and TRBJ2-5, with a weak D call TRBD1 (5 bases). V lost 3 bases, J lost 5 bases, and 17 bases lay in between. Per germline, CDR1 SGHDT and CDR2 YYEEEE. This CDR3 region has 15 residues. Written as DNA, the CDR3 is TGTGCCAGCAGCTCCCCTCAAGGGGTACGGGAGACCCAGTACTTC. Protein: CASSSPQGVRETQYF.

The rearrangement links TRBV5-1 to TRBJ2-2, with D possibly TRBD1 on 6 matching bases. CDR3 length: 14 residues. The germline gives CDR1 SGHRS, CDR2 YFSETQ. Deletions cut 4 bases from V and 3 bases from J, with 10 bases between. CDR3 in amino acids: CASSTQGYTGELFF. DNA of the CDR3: TGCGCCAGCAGCACACAGGGTTACACCGGGGAGCTGTTTTTT. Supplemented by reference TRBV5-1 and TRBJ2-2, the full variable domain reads KAGVTQTPRYLIKTRGQQVTLSCSPISGHRSVSWYQQTPGQGLQFLFEYFSETQRNKGNFPGRFSGRQFSNSRSEMNVSTLELGDSALYLCASSTQGYTGELFFGEGSRLTVL.